The 21 T cell receptor beta chains presented below share a single source sample, sequenced in a study of T cell repertoires in cytomegalovirus infection. These receptors have no known antigen. TCRdb independently ran MiXCR on the reads; one entry per CDR3 protein. The sample carries some 700,000 distinct CDR3 sequences, about 30% recorded once. The sample was cultured PBMCs, taken from culture after CMV antigen stimulation. These receptors were collected from a human donor in good health (CMV status not recorded). Some clones in this sample may be carry-over from other donors' samples.

V gene TRBV28 combines with J gene TRBJ1-2; D is uncertain. Germline V gene data show CDR1 as MDHEN and CDR2 as SYDVKM. The CDR3 loop spans 15 amino acids. V gave up 6 bases and J gave up 4 bases, with 18 bases separating them. The CDR3 DNA reads TGTGCCAGCAGCACCGGGGTTTCCCCCTCCTATGGCTACACCTTC. It yields the protein CASSTGVSPSYGYTF.

This clonotype was recorded a few times. J is TRBJ2-5 and V is TRBV6-1; unclear D gene. With 1 base removed from V and 1 base from J, the gap between germline ends came to 7 bases. The CDR3 has 14 amino acids. Germline V CDR1 and CDR2: MNHNS, SASEGT. Here the CDR3 reads CASSEGLVQETQYF. The CDR3 DNA sequence: TGTGCCAGCAGTGAAGGGCTTGTCCAAGAGACCCAGTACTTC.

The chain recombines TRBV12-3 or TRBV12-4 with TRBJ2-3; 11 positions agree with TRBD2. The ends lost 5 bases at V and 2 bases at J; junction bases unmatched: 3. The CDR3 has 15 residues. CDR3 sequence (DNA): TGTGCCAGCAGTCGACTAGCGGGGCACACAGATACGCAGTATTTT. This encodes CASSRLAGHTDTQYF.

The sample holds a few counts of this clonotype. The gene calls are TRBV7-6 and TRBJ1-3, with TRBD1 identical over 9 bases. Per the germline V gene, CDR1 is SGHVS and CDR2 is FNYEAQ. With V trimmed by 5 bases and J by 4 bases, 12 bases remained unmatched. CDR3 length: 17 amino acids. This chain's CDR3 is CASSPGAGQGFGNTIYF. CDR3 DNA: TGTGCCAGCAGCCCCGGGGCGGGACAGGGATTCGGAAACACCATATATTTT.

The CDR3 DNA follows: TGTGCCAGCGGGGGCCCACGCCCCGGGGAGCTGTTTTTT. Its protein is CASGGPRPGELFF. The chain links TRBV2 to TRBJ2-2; perhaps TRBD1 as D (6 bases). Trimming stripped 8 bases from V and 6 bases from J, with 13 bases between. CDR1 and CDR2 (germline): SNHLY, FYNNEI. The CDR3 has 13 amino acids.

This chain connects TRBV27 to TRBJ2-1, with 8 bases matching TRBD2. This CDR3 has 16 amino acids. Germline lookup yields CDR1 MNHEY and CDR2 SMNVEV (reference sequence). J lost 4 bases, V lost 3 bases, and 8 bases had no gene match. The CDR3 DNA sequence: TGTGCCAGCAGTTTGGGCAGCGGGGGAGGGTACAATGAGCAGTTCTTC. Its protein product is CASSLGSGGGYNEQFF.

The V and J genes are TRBV12-3 or TRBV12-4 and TRBJ1-1; perhaps TRBD1 as D (6 bases). Trimming took 6 bases from V and 1 from J, leaving 12 bases between them. This CDR3 region has 14 residues. CDR3 DNA: TGTGCCAGCAGAACAGGGTTGCCGAACACTGAAGCTTTCTTT. As protein: CASRTGLPNTEAFF.

The chain joins TRBV9 to TRBJ2-3; D not resolved. Germline values: CDR1 SGDLS, CDR2 YYNGEE. CDR3 length equals 15 residues. V was pared by 0 bases and J by 1 base, with 9 bases between. CDR3 amino acids: CASSVEDRGTDTQYF. The CDR3 DNA reads TGTGCCAGCAGCGTAGAGGACCGGGGCACAGATACGCAGTATTTT.

In its sample, this clonotype was seen a few times. The chain recombines TRBV7-2 with TRBJ1-4; unclear D gene. V dropped 4 bases and J dropped 8 bases, with 17 bases sitting between them. Germline V gives CDR1 SGHTA, CDR2 FQGNSA. This CDR3 contains 15 residues. The CDR3 DNA reads TGTGCCAGCAGCTCCGGTGGGCGCGGTGGGGAAAAACTGTTTTTT. Its protein is CASSSGGRGGEKLFF.

This chain uses TRBV2 with TRBJ1-4; D remains unclear. Germline CDR1 and CDR2: SNHLY and FYNNEI. This CDR3 region has 14 residues. The germline V and J ends were trimmed by 3 bases and 8 bases, with 13 bases remaining between them. The CDR3 DNA reads TGTGCCAGCAGTGATGGCAGTCCCGGAGAAAAACTGTTTTTT. This translates into CASSDGSPGEKLFF. The variable domain in full, completed from reference TRBV2 and TRBJ1-4, reads EPEVTQTPSHQVTQMGQEVILRCVPISNHLYFYWYRQILGQKVEFLVSFYNNEISEKSEIFDDQFSVERPDGSNFTLKIRSTKLEDSAMYFCASSDGSPGEKLFFGSGTQLSVL.

This clonotype has more than one count but fewer than ten. The V gene is TRBV19, the J gene TRBJ2-3, with a weak D call TRBD2 (5 bases). The CDR3 is 15 amino acids. Trimming removed 1 base at V and 1 base at J, with 9 bases between. CDR1 is LNHDA and CDR2 is SQIVND in the germline V gene (reference sequence). The CDR3 nucleotides are TGTGCCAGTAGTATAGCCCTAGCTGGCACAGATACGCAGTATTTT. It yields the protein CASSIALAGTDTQYF.

This clonotype was seen repeatedly, ten times or more. V usage is TRBV7-8 and J usage is TRBJ2-1; 10 positions match TRBD2. The CDR3 spans 16 residues. J lost 7 bases, V lost 5 bases, and 11 bases had no gene match. CDR1 and CDR2 from the germline V gene are SGHVS and FQNEAQ. Here the CDR3 reads CASSPKREGPRNEQFF. The CDR3 nucleotides are TGTGCCAGCAGCCCAAAGCGGGAGGGCCCCCGTAATGAGCAGTTCTTC.

This clonotype was seen repeatedly, ten times or more. This chain connects TRBV7-6 to TRBJ2-3, with a weak D call TRBD1 (6 bases). Germline CDR1 is SGHVS and CDR2 is FNYEAQ. V lost 1 base and J lost 6, with 17 bases in between. The CDR3 extends over 16 amino acids. CDR3 DNA sequence: TGTGCCAGCAGCTTAGAGGGTCTGGCAGGGGCGGATACGCAGTATTTT. This sequence encodes CASSLEGLAGADTQYF.

The sample holds a few counts of this clonotype. The chain has TRBV20-1 and TRBJ2-1, with unresolved D. Germline CDR1 is DFQATT and CDR2 is SNEGSKA (reference sequence). CDR3 length: 12 amino acids. Deletions cut 5 bases from V and 6 bases from J, with 11 bases between. The CDR3 region is CSAALVGNEQFF. The CDR3 DNA reads TGCAGTGCTGCCCTAGTTGGCAATGAGCAGTTCTTC.

This chain links TRBV4-1 with TRBJ1-2, with D possibly matching TRBD1 (5 bases). Germline CDR1 is MGHRA and CDR2 is YSYEKL. This CDR3 comprises 14 residues. Trimming removed 4 bases at V and 8 bases at J, with 17 bases between. The CDR3 bases are TGCGCCAGCAGCCTACGGGACCAAGAAAGAGGCTACACCTTC. The encoded protein is CASSLRDQERGYTF.

This clonotype was detected only once. The V call is TRBV5-1, the J call TRBJ2-1; 8 bases align to TRBD1. This CDR3 region has 15 residues. Trimming took 3 bases from V and 2 from J; bases not matched to a gene: 4. Per the germline V gene, CDR1 is SGHRS and CDR2 is YFSETQ. Here the CDR3 reads CASSSTGETYNEQFF. The CDR3 coding sequence is TGCGCCAGCAGCTCGACAGGGGAAACCTACAATGAGCAGTTCTTC. Drawing the rest from reference TRBV5-1 and TRBJ2-1, the complete variable domain is KAGVTQTPRYLIKTRGQQVTLSCSPISGHRSVSWYQQTPGQGLQFLFEYFSETQRNKGNFPGRFSGRQFSNSRSEMNVSTLELGDSALYLCASSSTGETYNEQFFGPGTRLTVL.

The gene calls are TRBV28 and TRBJ2-1; D gene uncertain. V was cut by 4 bases and J by 12 bases, with 10 bases left in between. This CDR3 contains 11 residues. Germline lookup yields CDR1 MDHEN and CDR2 SYDVKM. Here the CDR3 DNA reads TGTGCCAGCAGTTCTAGATATTCGCAGTTCTTC. Translation gives CASSSRYSQFF.

The chain carries TRBV19 and TRBJ2-3; TRBD2 might be the D (6 bases). Looked up from germline, CDR1 is LNHDA and CDR2 is SQIVND (reference sequence). V was shortened by 3 bases and J by 8 bases, with 6 bases between the two germline ends. The CDR3 is 11 residues long. CDR3 nucleotide sequence: TGTGCCAGTAGTATCGGGAGTACGCAGTATTTT. Protein: CASSIGSTQYF.

This clonotype was seen ten or more times. The CDR3 DNA reads TGTGCCAGCAGCTCGGGCAGGAATCAGCCCCAGCATTTT. Residues: CASSSGRNQPQHF. The chain employs TRBV7-2 and TRBJ1-5, with no clear D. The germline CDR1 and CDR2 sequences are SGHTA and FQGNSA. The CDR3 is 13 amino acids. V was cut by 4 bases and J by 4 bases, with 8 bases left in between.

This clonotype was seen a few times. This chain uses TRBV4-1 with TRBJ2-1; 7 positions agree with TRBD1. The CDR3 loop spans 18 amino acids. CDR1 is MGHRA and CDR2 is YSYEKL in the germline V gene. Trimming took 1 base from V and 9 from J; bases not matched to a gene: 18. The chain's CDR3 is CASSQGRSQGVRNGEQFF. CDR3 nucleotide sequence: TGCGCCAGCAGCCAAGGGCGATCCCAGGGGGTACGTAACGGTGAGCAGTTCTTC.

The chain employs TRBV6-2 or TRBV6-3 and TRBJ1-5; tentative D call: TRBD1 (6 bases). Trimming stripped 7 bases from V and 7 bases from J, with 20 bases between. The CDR3 is made up of 15 amino acids. The V gene's germline CDR1 is MNHEY and CDR2 SVGEGT. CDR3 region: CASTQGSIGPQPQHF. CDR3 nucleotides: TGTGCCAGCACGCAGGGGTCGATTGGGCCCCAGCCCCAGCATTTT.